This is a list of T cell receptor beta chains from one sample in a study of blood T cells in healthy people across ages. TCRdb reprocessed the 5' RACE reads via MiXCR and lists one record per CDR3 protein. This sample carries roughly 800,000 distinct CDR3 sequences, 55% to 70% of them seen once, and the ten largest clones take approximately 21%. The sequencing sample was made of blood. These receptors originate from a man aged 25 to 40 in good health. The CDR3 runs from the conserved cysteine through the conserved F or W. The D gene is left open where the match is weak. Clone size is given for some rows only: seen once, a few or many times, or a class if the clone is expanded.

NA	15	TRBV3-1	TRBJ2-7	NA	TGTGCCAGCAGCCGTCCGGAGGGTCCGTTCTACGAGCAGTACTTC	CASSRPEGPFYEQYF
many	17	TRBV4-3	TRBJ2-6	NA	TGCGCCAGCAGCCCAAGGGTGGACGGGTCTGGGGCCAACGTCCTGACTTTC	CASSPRVDGSGANVLTF
few	14	TRBV7-2	TRBJ2-3	NA	TGTGCCAGCAGCTTTGACCCCCGCTCAGATACGCAGTATTTT	CASSFDPRSDTQYF
NA	14	TRBV13	TRBJ1-4	NA	TGTGCCAGCAGCCGGGGACGGCCAAGGGGAAAACTGTTTTTT	CASSRGRPRGKLFF
NA	16	TRBV20-1	TRBJ2-7	TRBD1	TGCAGTGCTGACAACGTCACCGGGACAGCGACCTACGAGCAGTACTTC	CSADNVTGTATYEQYF
NA	16	TRBV3-1	TRBJ2-3	TRBD2	TGTGCCAGCGGACTTCGACTAGCGGGGAGCACAGATACGCAGTATTTT	CASGLRLAGSTDTQYF
few	16	TRBV7-2	TRBJ2-7	TRBD2	TGTGCCAGCAGCTTAGAGGAGGCTAGCGGATACTACGAGCAGTACTTC	CASSLEEASGYYEQYF
NA	13	TRBV6-5	TRBJ2-7	NA	TGTGCCAGCAGTGTTCAGGGTAGGGACGAGCAGTACTTC	CASSVQGRDEQYF
NA	15	TRBV4-1	TRBJ2-5	TRBD2	TGCGCCAGCAGCCAAGATTCGCGGGGGCAAGAGACCCAGTACTTC	CASSQDSRGQETQYF
few	16	TRBV4-2	TRBJ2-2	TRBD2	TGTGCCAGCAGCCAAGGTCCTAGCGGGGGCACCGGGGAGCTGTTTTTT	CASSQGPSGGTGELFF
NA	17	TRBV19	TRBJ1-2	NA	TGTGCCAGTAGTATCACCCTCGCTAGGGGCCCACTGGACGGCTACACCTTC	CASSITLARGPLDGYTF